The present entry profiles one TCR beta chain with its context. Its antigen is not identified. The treatment is: some 19 received Ad26.COV2.S at low or high dose, single or two shots; 5 received placebo; per-sample allocation not given. The samples date from day 63 after the first vaccine or placebo injection. An Ad26 vector was used to express Wuhan-strain SARS-CoV-2 spike as the vaccine. Per germline, CDR1 SGDLS and CDR2 YYNGEE. CDR3 length: 13 amino acids. Between the trimmed V and J ends, which lost 4 bases and 5 bases, there was a span of 12 bases. These data belong to a study of Ad26.COV2.S vaccination and SARS-CoV-2 variants. Across the whole study: Recipients of Ad26.COV2.S got it intramuscularly, once or twice 56 days apart. Study-level findings and limits: Vaccine recipients had higher spike-specific TCR breadth than placebo recipients. Placebo recipients and vaccine recipients were similar in non-spike TCR breadth.

Sequenced by immunoSEQ multiplex PCR; TCRdb stores in-frame clones only, minus some. The sample includes around 370,000 clones, more than 75% of them seen just once. The clonotype was recovered from a person aged 18 to 59 who received the Ad26.COV2.S COVID-19 vaccine or a placebo. Specimen: peripheral blood, collected in a trial of Ad26.COV2.S vaccine versus placebo. V and J are TRBV9 and TRBJ2-5; a possible D gene is TRBD1 (6 bases). This chain's CDR3 is CASSTQGWETQYF. The CDR3 region has the DNA TGTGCCAGCAGCACACAGGGATGGGAGACCCAGTACTTC.